The 25 T cell receptor beta chains reported below all come from one sample, sequenced in a study of T-cell memory formation after mild COVID-19. TCRdb analysed the 5' RACE reads with MiXCR anew, one entry per CDR3 protein. This table has a few hundred thousand distinct CDR3 sequences, 16% appearing once. The specimen sequenced was PBMCs or a T cell subset sorted from them (not recorded which). The receptors shown here come from a man aged 18 to 29 who had mild COVID-19 (a few samples of this study predate the infection). Cell type and time point are not known.

This rearrangement joins TRBV12-3 or TRBV12-4 to TRBJ1-5; D call uncertain. Trimming removed 6 bases from V and 2 bases from J, with 14 bases in between. This CDR3 comprises 15 residues. The CDR3 region has the DNA TGTGCCAGCAGGATGCAACCGGATGGCAATCAGCCCCAGCATTTT. Translation gives CASRMQPDGNQPQHF.

The rearrangement joins TRBV3-1 to TRBJ2-7; D is possibly TRBD1 (6 bases). V was shortened by 1 base and J by 7 bases, with 17 bases between the two germline ends. Germline V gives CDR1 LGHDT, CDR2 YNNKEL (reference sequence). This CDR3 spans 15 amino acids. For the CDR3, the DNA is TGTGCCAGCAGCCAAGGGATCCGGGACACGGGGGAGCAGTACGTC. Its translation is CASSQGIRDTGEQYV.

This clonotype turned up a few times. The chain couples TRBV12-5 to TRBJ2-7; D not resolved. CDR1 and CDR2 from the germline V gene are LGHNT and FRNRAP. Trimming cost V 3 bases and J 7 bases, with 10 bases left between them. This CDR3 spans 12 amino acids. The CDR3 DNA reads TGTGCTAGTGGTTTATTTCCCCGGGAGCAGTACTTC. This encodes CASGLFPREQYF. The full variable domain, rest sourced from reference TRBV12-5 and TRBJ2-7, is DARVTQTPRHKVTEMGQEVTMRCQPILGHNTVFWYRQTMMQGLELLAYFRNRAPLDDSGMPKDRFSAEMPDATLATLKIQPSEPRDSAVYFCASGLFPREQYFGPGTRLTVT.

This clonotype came up a few times. The chain couples TRBV20-1 to TRBJ1-1; D gene unclear. CDR3 length: 13 amino acids. V shed 3 bases and J shed 2 bases, with 10 bases lying between them. CDR1 is DFQATT, CDR2 SNEGSKA, per germline (reference sequence). The CDR3 is CSASNSLNTEAFF. As DNA, the CDR3 is TGCAGTGCTAGTAATAGCTTAAACACTGAAGCTTTCTTT.

This clonotype was detected a few times. This chain links TRBV7-9 with TRBJ2-7; D is uncertain. Germline-derived CDR1 and CDR2 are SEHNR and FQNEAQ (reference sequence). This CDR3 region has 11 residues. The V end lost 4 bases, the J end lost 5 bases, and 6 bases lay between the germline ends. The CDR3 reads CASSSSHEQYF. CDR3 nucleotide sequence: TGTGCCAGCAGCTCTTCCCACGAGCAGTACTTC.

This chain joins TRBV19 and TRBJ2-2; D is unresolved. Germline-derived CDR1 and CDR2 are LNHDA and SQIVND (reference sequence). The CDR3 has 12 residues. Trimming removed 5 bases at V and 7 bases at J, with 8 bases between. CDR3 sequence reads: CASSLQIGELFF. CDR3 DNA sequence: TGTGCCAGTAGTCTTCAAATCGGGGAGCTGTTTTTT.

This clonotype was counted a few times. V gene TRBV5-1 combines with J gene TRBJ2-5, with TRBD1 matching 8 bases. This CDR3 is built from 15 residues. Germline trimming cut 7 bases from V and 4 bases from J; bases unmatched to any gene: 12. CDR1 is SGHRS, CDR2 YFSETQ, per germline. CDR3 sequence (DNA): TGCGCCAGCGGTGGACAGGGCTGGCAGTCAGAGACCCAGTACTTC. Its protein product is CASGGQGWQSETQYF.

This clonotype was detected only a few times. The V call is TRBV12-3 or TRBV12-4, the J call TRBJ2-5; 10 bases line up with TRBD2. The J segment lost 4 bases and the V segment lost 0 bases, leaving 8 bases of the junction unmatched. The CDR3 is made up of 17 amino acids. The CDR3: CASSLAGLAGERETQYF. CDR3 DNA: TGTGCCAGCAGTTTAGCGGGGCTAGCGGGGGAACGAGAGACCCAGTACTTC.

The chain combines TRBV4-2 with TRBJ2-2; possibly TRBD2 for D (5 bases). Germline lookup yields CDR1 LGHNA and CDR2 YNFKEQ. The V gene lost 4 bases and the J gene lost 4 bases, with 13 bases spanning the gap. The length of the CDR3 is 15 residues. In DNA form, the CDR3 reads TGTGCCAGCAGCCTAGTAGGAGAGGGCACCGGGGAGCTGTTTTTT. Translating it yields CASSLVGEGTGELFF.

This clonotype has only a few counts. V and J are TRBV9 and TRBJ2-2; D possibly corresponds to TRBD2 (7 bases). The CDR3 is made up of 17 amino acids. CDR1 is SGDLS and CDR2 is YYNGEE in the germline V gene. Trimming took 3 bases from V and 3 from J, leaving 18 bases between them. The chain's CDR3 is CASSGGAASGDTGELFF. In DNA form, the CDR3 reads TGTGCCAGCAGCGGGGGGGCGGCTAGCGGAGACACCGGGGAGCTGTTTTTT.

This chain links TRBV5-6 with TRBJ1-4; D might be TRBD1 (6 bases). V gave up 2 bases and J gave up 4 bases, with 6 bases separating them. The CDR3 length is 13 residues. Germline CDR1 reads SGHDT; CDR2 reads YYEEEE. DNA of the CDR3: TGTGCCAGCAGCTTAGGGGGTAATGAAAAACTGTTTTTT. This encodes CASSLGGNEKLFF.

V is TRBV7-6 and J is TRBJ2-5; the D gene could be TRBD1 or TRBD2 (5 bases each). The CDR3 contains 16 residues. The germline V and J ends were trimmed by 1 base and 5 bases, with 17 bases remaining between them. Germline V gene sequence: CDR1 SGHVS, CDR2 FNYEAQ. CDR3 amino acids: CASSLVSGTLWETQYF. The DNA of the CDR3 is TGTGCCAGCAGCTTAGTGTCCGGGACCTTATGGGAGACCCAGTACTTC.

This clonotype was seen a few times. This rearrangement joins TRBV4-1 to TRBJ1-4; D not certain. Germline CDR1 is MGHRA and CDR2 is YSYEKL. V was trimmed by 5 bases and J by 0 bases, leaving 16 bases between them. This CDR3 is 17 amino acids long. The CDR3 sequence is CASSLGRRLSTNEKLFF. CDR3 in DNA: TGCGCCAGCAGCTTAGGCCGGCGTCTTTCAACTAATGAAAAACTGTTTTTT.

This clonotype has ten or more counts. This chain joins TRBV5-1 and TRBJ2-3; D is perhaps TRBD1 (5 bases). CDR3 length equals 13 residues. The ends were cut back, 3 bases at V and 4 bases at J, with 9 bases in the middle. Germline assignment: CDR1 SGHRS and CDR2 YFSETQ. The CDR3 spells CASSSTGPDTQYF. CDR3 bases: TGCGCCAGCAGCTCAACAGGACCAGATACGCAGTATTTT.

The chain has TRBV19 and TRBJ2-1; D call uncertain. V was cut by 3 bases and J by 2 bases, with 11 bases left in between. The germline CDR1 and CDR2 sequences are LNHDA and SQIVND (reference sequence). CDR3 length: 15 amino acids. CDR3 sequence reads: CASSIRNFPYNEQFF. The CDR3 region has the DNA TGTGCCAGTAGTATTCGGAATTTCCCCTACAATGAGCAGTTCTTC.

This chain's CDR3 is CSVTRSNTEAFF. The CDR3 DNA is TGCAGCGTTACCAGGTCGAACACTGAAGCTTTCTTT. The chain is built from TRBV29-1 and TRBJ1-1; D is uncertain. V shed 5 bases and J shed 1 base, with 8 bases lying between them. This CDR3 has 12 amino acids. The germline V gene encodes CDR1 SQVTM and CDR2 ANQGSEA.

The V and J genes are TRBV5-6 and TRBJ1-1; D may be TRBD1 (5 bases). The V gene lost 0 bases and the J gene lost 6 bases, with 21 bases spanning the gap. Looked up from germline, CDR1 is SGHDT and CDR2 is YYEEEE. This CDR3 spans 17 amino acids. The chain's CDR3 is CASSLVGRERGNPEAFF. CDR3 nucleotide sequence: TGTGCCAGCAGCTTGGTCGGCAGGGAAAGGGGAAACCCTGAAGCTTTCTTT.

This chain uses TRBV14 with TRBJ1-1; D gene uncertain. V was shortened by 3 bases and J by 4 bases, with 3 bases between the two germline ends. Germline lookup yields CDR1 SGHDN and CDR2 FVKESK. The CDR3 spans 11 residues. The CDR3 nucleotides read TGTGCCAGCAGCCATTCCACTGAAGCTTTCTTT. This codes for CASSHSTEAFF.

This clonotype was seen a handful of times. V and J are TRBV12-3 or TRBV12-4 and TRBJ2-2; D not resolved. This CDR3 spans 12 amino acids. V was shortened by 2 bases and J by 7 bases, with 5 bases between the two germline ends. Here the CDR3 DNA reads TGTGCCAGCAGTTTACGTAACGGGGAGCTGTTTTTT. This translates into CASSLRNGELFF.

This clonotype was detected a few times. The chain employs TRBV12-3 or TRBV12-4 and TRBJ1-6; D perhaps matches TRBD1 (6 bases). The length of the CDR3 is 14 residues. The V and J ends lost 4 bases and 7 bases respectively, with 11 bases between them. DNA for the CDR3: TGTGCCAGCAGTTCCAGGGGCGGCAATTCACCCCTCCACTTT. Protein sequence: CASSSRGGNSPLHF.

The CDR3 DNA follows: TGCGCCAGCAGCCAGGGCAGCGGGGCTAGCACAGATACGCAGTATTTT. As protein: CASSQGSGASTDTQYF. V and J are TRBV4-3 and TRBJ2-3; 7 bases match TRBD2. CDR1 and CDR2 (germline): LGHNA, YSLEER. This CDR3 contains 16 residues. Trimming at V came to 3 bases and at J to 0 bases, leaving 6 bases not matched to a gene.

V gene TRBV6-5 combines with J gene TRBJ1-1, with D possibly being TRBD1 (5 bases). Germline-derived CDR1 and CDR2 are MNHEY and SVGAGI. V lost 0 bases and J lost 13, with 24 bases in between. The CDR3 is 16 amino acids. The CDR3 spells CASSYSSGQGRVLDFF. For the CDR3, the DNA is TGTGCCAGCAGTTACTCGAGCGGGCAGGGTCGGGTGCTGGATTTCTTT.

The chain links TRBV12-3 or TRBV12-4 to TRBJ1-6; TRBD1 is a possible D gene (6 bases). The length of the CDR3 is 14 residues. V lost 3 bases to trimming and J lost 8 bases, with 11 bases between them. CDR3 nucleotides: TGTGCCAGCAGTTTTTACAGGGTTGATTCACCCCTCCACTTT. This sequence encodes CASSFYRVDSPLHF.

This chain connects TRBV5-4 to TRBJ2-1; D tentatively reads TRBD1 or TRBD2 (5 bases each). Trimming cost V 4 bases and J 6 bases, with 17 bases left between them. Germline CDR1 SGHNT, CDR2 YYREEE (reference sequence). The CDR3 has 15 amino acids. The CDR3 region is CASSNPRDGVNEQFF. The CDR3 DNA sequence: TGTGCCAGCAGCAACCCTCGGGACGGAGTCAATGAGCAGTTCTTC.

In this sample, this clonotype turned up a few times. One end of the junction does not line up with germline, which may come from a read error. V gene TRBV5-6 combines with J gene TRBJ2-1, with TRBD1 identical over 8 bases. This CDR3 has 14 amino acids. CDR1 and CDR2 from the germline V gene are SGHDT and YYEEEE. The CDR3 bases are TGTGCCAGCAGCTTGGAGACAGGGGCCTTACAACAGATCTTC. This codes for CASSLETGALQQIF.